Below, one T cell receptor beta chain is given with its context. Its recognized antigen is unknown. One base away there is no much larger clone; base qualities are not given. The data originate from a study of T cell changes during pregnancy in multiple sclerosis (dated by TCRdb to the late 2010s). About the investigation overall: Changes in the T cell repertoire over the course of pregnancy were examined in this study in women with multiple sclerosis.

Relative to germline, V is missing 0 bases and J is missing 0 bases, with 18 bases of the junction outside any gene match. The germline V gene provides CDR1 LGHNA and CDR2 YSLEER. The CDR3 sequence holds 22 residues, the cysteine and phenylalanine included. Of all the DNA, just the CDR3 is kept, 66 bases in frame from base 1. The library came from the immunoSEQ multiplex PCR assay. TCRdb stores this immuneACCESS table with in-frame sequences only. Part of the clones is absent; in the studies checked, under half of the shortfall reflects unresolved V genes, and no reason is known for the rest. This sample has fewer than 150,000 clones in its table, and 90% to 96% of those were observed once. Over 0.35% of the sample lies in the top ten.

The TCR was taken from a female donor with multiple sclerosis, enrolled in a pregnancy study. This material consisted of peripheral blood, taken after pregnancy. The chain employs TRBV4-3 and TRBJ2-1, and TRBD2 aligns with 9 junction nucleotides. The nucleotide sequence reads as follows: TGCGCCAGCAGCCAAGATGGAACGGCGGGAGGGCTATGGGGTAGCTCCTACAATGAGCAGTTCTTC. Its product reads: CASSQDGTAGGLWGSSYNEQFF.